A single TCR beta chain is shown here with its context. This specimen comes from a study of blood T cells in healthy people across ages. A J-beta primer mix and a sample-barcoded 5' primer were used in a second PCR of roughly 7 to 12 cycles. TCRdb called the 5' RACE reads again in MiXCR, with one record for every CDR3 protein. Altogether about 970,000 distinct CDR3 sequences are present, roughly 51% being singletons, with the ten largest covering about 21%. Germline V gene data show CDR1 as SGDLS and CDR2 as YYNGEE. The length of the CDR3 is 16 residues. Germline trimming cut 2 bases from V and 4 bases from J; bases unmatched to any gene: 11.

What was sequenced was blood. This TCR was recovered from a woman in her fifties or sixties in good health. The J gene is TRBJ1-2, the V gene TRBV9; 7 bases line up with TRBD1. Here the CDR3 DNA reads TGTGCCAGCAGCGTCGGAACGGGACAGACATCCTATGGCTACACCTTC. Translated, it gives CASSVGTGQTSYGYTF.